This passage covers 10 T cell receptor beta chains from one sample sequenced in a study of CD4+ T cells in melanoma. The method was immunoSEQ multiplex PCR; TCRdb's version includes in-frame clones alone and lacks a portion of them. Among around 100,000 clones, about nine tenths were seen once, and the ten largest hold around 3%. The source material was peripheral blood. The receptor set was obtained from a human donor with melanoma.

The chain links TRBV5-1 to TRBJ1-4; 11 positions agree with TRBD1. Germline-derived CDR1 and CDR2 are SGHRS and YFSETQ. The CDR3 loop spans 15 amino acids. Trimming removed 5 bases from V and 6 bases from J; junction bases left unmatched: 6. CDR3 sequence reads: CASRRTGGADEKLFF. CDR3 in DNA: TGCGCCAGCAGAAGGACAGGGGGCGCAGATGAAAAACTGTTTTTT.

The chain couples TRBV4-1 to TRBJ2-1; 7 bases match TRBD1. CDR3 length equals 19 residues. V lost 1 base and J lost 0; bases outside the gene matches: 12. Germline lookup yields CDR1 MGHRA and CDR2 YSYEKL. CDR3 nucleotides: TGCGCCAGCAGCCAAGGACACAGGGGATTCGATCCCTCCTACAATGAGCAGTTCTTC. Its protein product is CASSQGHRGFDPSYNEQFF.

The chain combines TRBV4-1 with TRBJ2-7; D tentatively fits TRBD1 or TRBD2 (5 bases each). CDR3 length: 15 residues. The germline V and J ends were trimmed by 4 bases and 5 bases, with 18 bases remaining between them. From germline, CDR1 is MGHRA and CDR2 YSYEKL. The CDR3 nucleotides are TGCGCCAGCAGCCCTCCCTGGGGGAAGATCGACGAGCAGTACTTC. Amino acid sequence: CASSPPWGKIDEQYF.

This sequence joins TRBV6-1 and TRBJ2-7; TRBD1 agrees at 8 bases. Germline-derived CDR1 and CDR2 are MNHNS and SASEGT. This CDR3 has 15 amino acids. J was trimmed by 7 bases and V by 2 bases; bases with no gene match: 10. The CDR3 reads CASSERRQGAWEQYF. CDR3 coding DNA: TGTGCCAGCAGTGAAAGGAGGCAGGGGGCGTGGGAGCAGTACTTC.

The gene calls are TRBV2 and TRBJ1-4; D is undetermined. This CDR3 is built from 15 residues. V dropped 5 bases and J dropped 1 base, with 11 bases sitting between them. The germline gives CDR1 SNHLY, CDR2 FYNNEI. CDR3 protein: CASSTRPRTNEKLFF. The DNA of the CDR3 is TGTGCCAGCAGTACCAGACCGCGAACTAATGAAAAACTGTTTTTT.

The chain couples TRBV14 to TRBJ2-7; D unresolved. Germline V gene data show CDR1 as SGHDN and CDR2 as FVKESK. CDR3 size: 11 residues. Trimming pared 5 bases from V and 0 bases from J, leaving 2 bases between. CDR3 sequence reads: CASSFSYEQYF. For the CDR3, the DNA is TGTGCCAGCAGCTTCTCCTACGAGCAGTACTTC.

This rearrangement joins TRBV9 to TRBJ1-1, with a tentative D call TRBD1 (6 bases). V was pared by 1 base and J by 5 bases, with 12 bases between. This CDR3 comprises 14 residues. Per germline, CDR1 SGDLS and CDR2 YYNGEE. CDR3 sequence reads: CASSVTQGSTEAFF. CDR3 DNA: TGTGCCAGCAGCGTAACTCAGGGGTCAACTGAAGCTTTCTTT.

The chain couples TRBV5-1 to TRBJ2-3; D is uncertain. The CDR3 is made up of 13 amino acids. CDR1 SGHRS and CDR2 YFSETQ come from the germline V gene. V lost 5 bases and J 2 bases, leaving 9 bases between the germline ends. CDR3 amino acids: CASRLSNTDTQYF. The CDR3 DNA reads as TGCGCCAGCAGGCTCAGCAACACAGATACGCAGTATTTT.

The chain uses TRBV5-1 and TRBJ2-2; either TRBD1 or TRBD2 may supply D (5 bases each). The CDR3 runs 15 residues. Germline V gives CDR1 SGHRS, CDR2 YFSETQ. With 2 bases removed from V and 1 base from J, the gap between germline ends came to 9 bases. CDR3 nucleotide sequence: TGCGCCAGCAGCTTTGGGACCATGAACACCGGGGAGCTGTTTTTT. This gives the protein CASSFGTMNTGELFF.

The gene calls are TRBV27 and TRBJ2-5, with D possibly matching TRBD2 (6 bases). The germline V gene encodes CDR1 MNHEY and CDR2 SMNVEV (reference sequence). V gave up 4 bases and J gave up 5 bases, with 23 bases separating them. CDR3 length: 17 amino acids. The CDR3 is CASSSRLGSGLGETQYF. DNA of the CDR3: TGTGCCAGCAGTTCGCGACTAGGTTCAGGGTTGGGGGAGACCCAGTACTTC.